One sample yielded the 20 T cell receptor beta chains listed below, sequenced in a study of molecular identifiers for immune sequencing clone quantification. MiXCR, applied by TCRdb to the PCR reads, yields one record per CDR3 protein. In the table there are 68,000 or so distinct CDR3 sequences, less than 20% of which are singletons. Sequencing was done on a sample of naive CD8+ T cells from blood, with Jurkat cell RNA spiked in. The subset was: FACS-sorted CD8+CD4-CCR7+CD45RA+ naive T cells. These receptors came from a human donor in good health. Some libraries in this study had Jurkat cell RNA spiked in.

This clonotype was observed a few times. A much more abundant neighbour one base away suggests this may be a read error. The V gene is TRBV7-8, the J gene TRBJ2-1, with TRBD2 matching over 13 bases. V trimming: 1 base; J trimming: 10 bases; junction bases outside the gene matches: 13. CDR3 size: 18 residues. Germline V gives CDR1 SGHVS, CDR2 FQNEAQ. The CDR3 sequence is CASSLEAGGGLAGREQFF. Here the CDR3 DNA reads TGTGCCAGCAGCTTAGAAGCTGGAGGGGGACTAGCGGGAAGAGAGCAGTTCTTC.

As DNA, the CDR3 is TGTGCCAGCAGTGAACAGGGTGGCGACTCCTACAATGAGCAGTTCTTC. Protein sequence: CASSEQGGDSYNEQFF. The chain has TRBV27 and TRBJ2-1, with TRBD1 as a possible D gene (6 bases). There are 16 residues in the CDR3. The germline CDR1 and CDR2 sequences are MNHEY and SMNVEV (reference sequence). The V end lost 5 bases, the J end lost 0 bases, and 14 bases lay between the germline ends.

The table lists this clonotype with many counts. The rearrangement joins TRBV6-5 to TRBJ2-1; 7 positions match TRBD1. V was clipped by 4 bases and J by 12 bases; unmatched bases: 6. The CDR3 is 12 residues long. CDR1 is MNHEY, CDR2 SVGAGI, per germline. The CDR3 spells CASSSAQGRQFF. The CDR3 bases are TGTGCCAGCAGTTCAGCACAGGGGAGGCAGTTCTTC.

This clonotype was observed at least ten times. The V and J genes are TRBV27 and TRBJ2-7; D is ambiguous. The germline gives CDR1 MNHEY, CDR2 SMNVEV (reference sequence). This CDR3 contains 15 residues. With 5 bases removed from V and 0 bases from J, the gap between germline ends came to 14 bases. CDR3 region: CASSLLGLSSYEQYF. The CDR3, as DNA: TGTGCCAGCAGTCTCCTGGGCCTCAGCTCCTACGAGCAGTACTTC.

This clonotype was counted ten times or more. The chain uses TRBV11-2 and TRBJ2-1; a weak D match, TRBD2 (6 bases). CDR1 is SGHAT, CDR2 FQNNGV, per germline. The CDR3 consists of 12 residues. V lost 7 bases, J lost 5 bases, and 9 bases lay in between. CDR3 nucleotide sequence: TGTGCCAGCACCCTAGCGCACAATGAGCAGTTCTTC. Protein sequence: CASTLAHNEQFF.

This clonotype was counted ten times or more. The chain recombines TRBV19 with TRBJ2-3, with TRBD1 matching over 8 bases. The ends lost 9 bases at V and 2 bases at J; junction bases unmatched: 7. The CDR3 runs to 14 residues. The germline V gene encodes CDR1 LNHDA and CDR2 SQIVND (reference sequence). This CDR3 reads CASDRGQDTDTQYF. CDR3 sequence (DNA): TGTGCCAGCGACAGGGGACAAGACACAGATACGCAGTATTTT.

This CDR3 is CASREATPLYNEQFF. The CDR3 coding sequence is TGTGCCAGCAGAGAAGCCACCCCCCTGTACAATGAGCAGTTCTTC. This chain joins TRBV27 and TRBJ2-1; D remains ambiguous. The CDR3 extends over 15 amino acids. Looked up from germline, CDR1 is MNHEY and CDR2 is SMNVEV (reference sequence). Trimming shortened V by 6 bases and J by 4 bases, and 16 bases separated the two germline ends.

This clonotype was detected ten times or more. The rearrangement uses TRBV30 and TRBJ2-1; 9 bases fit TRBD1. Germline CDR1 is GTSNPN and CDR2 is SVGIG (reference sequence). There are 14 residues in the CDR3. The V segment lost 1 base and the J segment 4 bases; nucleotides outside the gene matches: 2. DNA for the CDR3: TGTGCCTGGAGTGGACAGGGGGTTTACAATGAGCAGTTCTTC. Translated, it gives CAWSGQGVYNEQFF.

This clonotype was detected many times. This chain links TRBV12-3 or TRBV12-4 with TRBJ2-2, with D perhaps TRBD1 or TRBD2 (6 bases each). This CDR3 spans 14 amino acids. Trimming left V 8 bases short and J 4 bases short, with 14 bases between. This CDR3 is CASSIGGTTGELFF. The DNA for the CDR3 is TGTGCCAGCTCGATCGGGGGCACCACCGGGGAGCTGTTTTTT.

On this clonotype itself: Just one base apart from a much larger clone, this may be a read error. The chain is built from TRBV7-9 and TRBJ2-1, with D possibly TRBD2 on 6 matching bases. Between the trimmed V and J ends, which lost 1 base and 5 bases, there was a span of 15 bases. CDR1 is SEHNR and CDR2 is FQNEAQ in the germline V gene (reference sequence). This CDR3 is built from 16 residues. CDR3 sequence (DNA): TGTGCCAGCAGCTTAGTCTCCTCGTCTAGCGACAATGAGCAGTTCTTC. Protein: CASSLVSSSSDNEQFF.

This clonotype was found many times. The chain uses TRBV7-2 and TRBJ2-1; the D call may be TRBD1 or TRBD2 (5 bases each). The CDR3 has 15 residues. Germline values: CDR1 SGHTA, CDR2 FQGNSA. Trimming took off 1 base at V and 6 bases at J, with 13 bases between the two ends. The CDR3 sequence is CASSLEARGRNEQFF. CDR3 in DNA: TGTGCCAGCAGCTTAGAGGCTAGGGGACGCAATGAGCAGTTCTTC.

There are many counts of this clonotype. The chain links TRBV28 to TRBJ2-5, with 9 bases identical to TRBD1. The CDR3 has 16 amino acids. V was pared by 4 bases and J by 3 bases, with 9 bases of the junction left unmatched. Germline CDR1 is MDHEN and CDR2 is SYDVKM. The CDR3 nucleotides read TGTGCCAGCAGTTCGGACAGGGGATCTAAGGAAGAGACCCAGTACTTC. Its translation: CASSSDRGSKEETQYF.

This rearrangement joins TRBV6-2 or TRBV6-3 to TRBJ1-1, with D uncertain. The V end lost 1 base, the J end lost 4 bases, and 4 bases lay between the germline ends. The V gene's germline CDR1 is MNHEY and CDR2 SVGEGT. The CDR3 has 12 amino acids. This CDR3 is CASSYWRTEAFF. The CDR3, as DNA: TGTGCCAGCAGTTACTGGCGCACTGAAGCTTTCTTT.

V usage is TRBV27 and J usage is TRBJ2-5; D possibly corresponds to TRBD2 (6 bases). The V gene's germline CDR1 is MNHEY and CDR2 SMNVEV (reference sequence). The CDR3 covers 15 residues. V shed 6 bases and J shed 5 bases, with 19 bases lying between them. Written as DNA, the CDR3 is TGTGCCAGCAGAAAACGGGGACTTCTTCAGGAGACCCAGTACTTC. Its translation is CASRKRGLLQETQYF.

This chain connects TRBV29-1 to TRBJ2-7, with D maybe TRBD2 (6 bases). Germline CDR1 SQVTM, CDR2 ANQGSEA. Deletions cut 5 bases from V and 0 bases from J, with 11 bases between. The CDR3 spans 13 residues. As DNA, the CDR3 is TGCAGCGTTTTAGGCGGGATCTCCTACGAGCAGTACTTC. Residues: CSVLGGISYEQYF.

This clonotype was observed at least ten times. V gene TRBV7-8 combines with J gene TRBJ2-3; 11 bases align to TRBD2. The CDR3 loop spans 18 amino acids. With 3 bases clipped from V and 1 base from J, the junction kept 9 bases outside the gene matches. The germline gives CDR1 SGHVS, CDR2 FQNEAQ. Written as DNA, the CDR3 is TGTGCCAGCAGCTTGACCCTAGCGGGAGGCCGCGGCACAGATACGCAGTATTTT. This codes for CASSLTLAGGRGTDTQYF.

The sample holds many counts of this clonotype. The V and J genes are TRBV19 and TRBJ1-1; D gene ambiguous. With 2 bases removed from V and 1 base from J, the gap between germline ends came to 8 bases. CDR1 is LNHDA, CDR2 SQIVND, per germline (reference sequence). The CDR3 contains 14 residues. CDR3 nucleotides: TGTGCCAGTAGTATAACGCGACGGAACACTGAAGCTTTCTTT. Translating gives CASSITRRNTEAFF.

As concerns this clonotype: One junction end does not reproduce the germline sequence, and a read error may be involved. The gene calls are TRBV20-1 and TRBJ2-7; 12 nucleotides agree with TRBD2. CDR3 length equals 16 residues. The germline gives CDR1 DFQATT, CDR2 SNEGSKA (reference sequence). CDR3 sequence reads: CSAKGVTSGRFHEQCF. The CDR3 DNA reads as TGCAGTGCCAAGGGGGTCACTAGCGGGAGGTTCCACGAGCAGTGCTTC.

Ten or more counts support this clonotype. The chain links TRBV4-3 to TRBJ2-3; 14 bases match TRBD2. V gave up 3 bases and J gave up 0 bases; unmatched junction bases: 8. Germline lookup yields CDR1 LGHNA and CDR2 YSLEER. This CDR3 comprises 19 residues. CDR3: CASSQGLAGAGPSTDTQYF. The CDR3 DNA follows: TGCGCCAGCAGCCAGGGACTAGCGGGAGCCGGGCCTAGCACAGATACGCAGTATTTT.

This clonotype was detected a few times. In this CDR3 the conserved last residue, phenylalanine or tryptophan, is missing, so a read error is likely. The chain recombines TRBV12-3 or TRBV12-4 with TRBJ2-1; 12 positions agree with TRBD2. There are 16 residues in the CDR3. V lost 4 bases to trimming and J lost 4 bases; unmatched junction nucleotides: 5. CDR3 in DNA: TGTGCCAGCAGTTCCTGGACTAGCGGGAAGTACAATGAGCAGTTCTAC. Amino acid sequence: CASSSWTSGKYNEQFY.